This passage covers 8 T cell receptor beta chains from one sample sequenced in a study of technical replicates of blood from a few donors. Using immunoSEQ multiplex PCR, the repertoire was profiled, and TCRdb retains in-frame clones only, with some absent. The sample yields approximately 70,000 clones, roughly 98% seen once. The sample was T cells isolated from PBMCs. These receptors all come from a human donor in good health.

The chain uses TRBV7-6 and TRBJ2-2, with 14 bases that match TRBD2. There are 19 residues in the CDR3. From germline, CDR1 is SGHVS and CDR2 FNYEAQ. Losses at the gene ends were 5 bases for V and 4 bases for J; bases not matched to a gene: 12. CDR3 in DNA: TGTGCCAGCAGCCCAGGGGGGAGGACTAGCGGGAGGAGCACCGGGGAGCTGTTTTTT. It translates to CASSPGGRTSGRSTGELFF.

The chain combines TRBV19 with TRBJ2-2; TRBD1 matches 9 bases. Germline V lookup: CDR1 LNHDA, CDR2 SQIVND (reference sequence). The CDR3 loop spans 18 amino acids. With V trimmed by 4 bases and J by 5 bases, 14 bases remained unmatched. The CDR3 region is CASSTLSWTGVYTGELFF. CDR3 sequence (DNA): TGTGCCAGTAGTACTCTTTCCTGGACAGGGGTATATACCGGGGAGCTGTTTTTT. Based on the CDR3 plus reference TRBV19 and TRBJ2-2, the full variable domain is DGGITQSPKYLFRKEGQNVTLSCEQNLNHDAMYWYRQDPGQGLRLIYYSQIVNDFQKGDIAEGYSVSREKKESFPLTVTSAQKNPTAFYLCASSTLSWTGVYTGELFFGEGSRLTVL.

The chain carries TRBV6-1 and TRBJ1-5; unclear D gene. CDR1 and CDR2 (germline): MNHNS, SASEGT. V was pared by 8 bases and J by 4 bases, with 12 bases between. This CDR3 is built from 13 residues. CDR3 DNA sequence: TGTGCCAGCCATTTAGGGAGGAATCAGCCCCAGCATTTT. It codes for CASHLGRNQPQHF.

J is TRBJ2-7 and V is TRBV4-1; 10 positions agree with TRBD1. Germline V lookup: CDR1 MGHRA, CDR2 YSYEKL. The V segment lost 4 bases and the J segment 3 bases; nucleotides outside the gene matches: 6. This CDR3 contains 15 residues. The CDR3: CASSPRDRGDYEQYF. In DNA, the CDR3 is TGCGCCAGCAGCCCCCGGGACAGGGGAGACTACGAGCAGTACTTC.

The chain employs TRBV28 and TRBJ1-5; unclear D gene. The CDR3 is 20 residues long. Germline V CDR1 and CDR2: MDHEN, SYDVKM. Trimming pared 2 bases from V and 4 bases from J, leaving 27 bases between. This CDR3 reads CASSLREGKGRGRMNQPQHF. DNA for the CDR3: TGTGCCAGCAGTTTACGGGAGGGAAAAGGACGAGGACGGATGAATCAGCCCCAGCATTTT.

The V call is TRBV6-1, the J call TRBJ1-5, with TRBD1 identical over 8 bases. CDR1 is MNHNS, CDR2 SASEGT, per germline. The CDR3 sequence is 18 residues long. After removal of 0 bases from V and 1 base from J, the junction contained 8 bases not matched to a gene. CDR3 loop: CASSEADQQGVSNQPQHF. CDR3 nucleotides: TGTGCCAGCAGTGAAGCTGATCAACAGGGGGTAAGCAATCAGCCCCAGCATTTT.

On this clone itself: One junction end disagrees with the germline gene, perhaps due to a read error. The chain recombines TRBV7-6 with TRBJ1-6; the D gene is possibly TRBD1 (6 bases). The CDR3 consists of 16 residues. Germline assignment: CDR1 SGHVS and CDR2 FNYEAQ. CDR3 sequence: CASSQTRGAYDSPLHF. The CDR3 DNA reads TGTGCCAGCAGCCAGACGCGGGGGGCCTATGATTCACCCCTCCACTTT.

The J gene is TRBJ2-1, the V gene TRBV6-5; D is perhaps TRBD2 (6 bases). The CDR3 spans 14 residues. Germline CDR1 and CDR2: MNHEY and SVGAGI. V gave up 10 bases and J gave up 1 base, with 14 bases separating them. The CDR3, as DNA: TGTGCCACCCTCCCGGGGGTATCCTACAATGAGCAGTTCTTC. It translates to CATLPGVSYNEQFF.